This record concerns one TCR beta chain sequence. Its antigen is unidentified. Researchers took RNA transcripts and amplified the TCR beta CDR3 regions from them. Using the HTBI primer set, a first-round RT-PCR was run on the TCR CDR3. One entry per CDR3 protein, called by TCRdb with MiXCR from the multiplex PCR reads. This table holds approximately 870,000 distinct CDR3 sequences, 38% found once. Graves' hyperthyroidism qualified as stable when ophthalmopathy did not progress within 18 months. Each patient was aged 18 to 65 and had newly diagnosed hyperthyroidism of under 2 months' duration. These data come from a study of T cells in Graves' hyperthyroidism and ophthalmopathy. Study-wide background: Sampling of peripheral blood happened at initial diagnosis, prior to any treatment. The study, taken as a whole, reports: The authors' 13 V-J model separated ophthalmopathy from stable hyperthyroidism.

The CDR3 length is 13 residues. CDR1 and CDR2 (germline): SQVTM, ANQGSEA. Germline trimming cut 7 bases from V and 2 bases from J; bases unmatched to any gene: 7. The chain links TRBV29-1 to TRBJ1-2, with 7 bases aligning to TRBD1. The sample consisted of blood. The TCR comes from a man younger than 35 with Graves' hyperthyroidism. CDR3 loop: CSAARGGNYGYTF. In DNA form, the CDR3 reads TGCAGCGCCGCCAGGGGGGGGAACTATGGCTACACCTTC.